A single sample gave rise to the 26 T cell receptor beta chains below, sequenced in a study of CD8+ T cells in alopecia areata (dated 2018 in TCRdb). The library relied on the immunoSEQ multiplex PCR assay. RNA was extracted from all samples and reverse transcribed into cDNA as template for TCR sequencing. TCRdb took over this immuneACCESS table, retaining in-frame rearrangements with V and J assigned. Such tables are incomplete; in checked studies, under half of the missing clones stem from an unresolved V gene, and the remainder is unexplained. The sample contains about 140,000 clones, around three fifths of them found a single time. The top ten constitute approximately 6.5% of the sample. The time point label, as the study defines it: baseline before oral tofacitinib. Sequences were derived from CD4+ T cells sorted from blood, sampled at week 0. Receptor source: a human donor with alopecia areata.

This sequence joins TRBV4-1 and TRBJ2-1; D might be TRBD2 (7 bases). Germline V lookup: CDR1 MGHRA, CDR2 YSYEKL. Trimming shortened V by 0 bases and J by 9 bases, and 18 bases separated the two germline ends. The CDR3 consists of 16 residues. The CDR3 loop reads CASSQEGGGERGEQFF. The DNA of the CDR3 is TGCGCCAGCAGCCAAGAAGGAGGGGGGGAAAGGGGTGAGCAGTTCTTC.

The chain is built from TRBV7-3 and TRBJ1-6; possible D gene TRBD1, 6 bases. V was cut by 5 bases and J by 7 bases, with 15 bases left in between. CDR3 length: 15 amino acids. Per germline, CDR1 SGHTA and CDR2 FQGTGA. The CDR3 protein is CASSPNGQGNSPLHF. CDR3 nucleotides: TGTGCCAGCAGCCCCAACGGGCAGGGGAATTCACCCCTCCACTTT.

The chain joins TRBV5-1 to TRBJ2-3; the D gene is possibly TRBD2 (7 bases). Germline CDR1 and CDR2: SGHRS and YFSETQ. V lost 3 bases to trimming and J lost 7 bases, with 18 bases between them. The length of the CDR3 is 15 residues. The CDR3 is CASSSSGGGGNTQYF. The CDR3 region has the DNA TGCGCCAGCAGCTCCTCCGGGGGCGGGGGAAATACGCAGTATTTT.

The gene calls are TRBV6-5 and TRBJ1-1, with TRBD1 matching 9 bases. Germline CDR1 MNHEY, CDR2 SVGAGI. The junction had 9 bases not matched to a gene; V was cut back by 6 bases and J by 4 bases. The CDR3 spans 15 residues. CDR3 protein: CASRDSGQGVTEAFF. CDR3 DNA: TGTGCCAGCAGGGATTCGGGACAGGGCGTCACTGAAGCTTTCTTT.

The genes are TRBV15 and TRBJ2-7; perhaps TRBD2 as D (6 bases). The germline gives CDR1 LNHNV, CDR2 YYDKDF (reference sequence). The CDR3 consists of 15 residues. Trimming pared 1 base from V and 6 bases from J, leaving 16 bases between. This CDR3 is CATSRVFGGSAEQYF. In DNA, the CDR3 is TGTGCCACCAGCAGAGTGTTCGGGGGATCAGCCGAGCAGTACTTC.

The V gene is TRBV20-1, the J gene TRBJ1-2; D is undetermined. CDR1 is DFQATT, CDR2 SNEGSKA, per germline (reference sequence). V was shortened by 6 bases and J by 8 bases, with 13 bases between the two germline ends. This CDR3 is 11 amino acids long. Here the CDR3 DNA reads TGCAGTGCCAGACACCTTCGGGGCTACACCTTC. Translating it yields CSARHLRGYTF.

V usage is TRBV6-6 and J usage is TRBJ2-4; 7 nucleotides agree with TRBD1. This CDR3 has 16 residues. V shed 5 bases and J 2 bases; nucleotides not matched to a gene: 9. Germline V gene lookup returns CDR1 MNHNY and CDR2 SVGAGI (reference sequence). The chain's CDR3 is CASSTAGTATKNIQYF. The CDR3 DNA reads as TGTGCCAGCAGTACGGCCGGGACAGCTACCAAAAACATTCAGTACTTC.

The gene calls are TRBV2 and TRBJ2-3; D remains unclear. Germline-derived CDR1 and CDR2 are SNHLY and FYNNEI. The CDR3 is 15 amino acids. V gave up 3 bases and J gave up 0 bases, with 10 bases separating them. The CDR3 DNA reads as TGTGCCAGCAGTGACGGGTACCCTAGCACAGATACGCAGTATTTT. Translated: CASSDGYPSTDTQYF.

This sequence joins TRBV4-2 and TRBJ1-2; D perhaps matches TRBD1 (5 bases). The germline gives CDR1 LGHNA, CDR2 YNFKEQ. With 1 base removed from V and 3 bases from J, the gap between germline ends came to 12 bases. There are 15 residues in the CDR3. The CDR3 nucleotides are TGTGCCAGCAGCCAAGTCGGGGCAAGGGACTATGGCTACACCTTC. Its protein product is CASSQVGARDYGYTF.

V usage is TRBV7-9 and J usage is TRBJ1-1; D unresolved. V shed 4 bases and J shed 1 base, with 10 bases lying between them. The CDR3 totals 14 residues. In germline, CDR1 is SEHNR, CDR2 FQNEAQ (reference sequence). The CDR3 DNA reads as TGTGCCAGCAGCTGGGGTGACAAGAACACTGAAGCTTTCTTT. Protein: CASSWGDKNTEAFF.

The CDR3 DNA reads as TGCAGCGTTGAAGTCGGAGGGTCTGGGGAAGCTTTCTTT. This codes for CSVEVGGSGEAFF. The V and J genes are TRBV29-1 and TRBJ1-1, with D unresolved. CDR3 length equals 13 residues. Trimming removed 1 base from V and 8 bases from J, with 14 bases in between. Germline CDR1 SQVTM, CDR2 ANQGSEA.

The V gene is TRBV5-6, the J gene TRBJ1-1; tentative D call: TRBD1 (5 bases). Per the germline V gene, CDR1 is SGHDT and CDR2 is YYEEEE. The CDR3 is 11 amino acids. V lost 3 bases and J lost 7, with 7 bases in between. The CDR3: CASSWDGEAFF. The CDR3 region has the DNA TGTGCCAGCAGCTGGGACGGTGAAGCTTTCTTT. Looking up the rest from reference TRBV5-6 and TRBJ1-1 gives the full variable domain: DAGVTQSPTHLIKTRGQQVTLRCSPKSGHDTVSWYQQALGQGPQFIFQYYEEEERQRGNFPDRFSGHQFPNYSSELNVNALLLGDSALYLCASSWDGEAFFGQGTRLTVV.

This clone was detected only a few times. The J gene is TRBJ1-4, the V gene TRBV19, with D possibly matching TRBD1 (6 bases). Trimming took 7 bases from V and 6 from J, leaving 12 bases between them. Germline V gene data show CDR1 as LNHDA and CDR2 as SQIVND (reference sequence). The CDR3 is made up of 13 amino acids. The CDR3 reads CASKKGQDEKLFF. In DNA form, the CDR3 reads TGTGCCAGTAAAAAGGGACAAGATGAAAAACTGTTTTTT.

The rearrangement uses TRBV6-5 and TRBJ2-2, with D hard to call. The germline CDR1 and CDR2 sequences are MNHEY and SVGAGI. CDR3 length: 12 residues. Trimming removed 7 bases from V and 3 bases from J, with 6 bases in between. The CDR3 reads CASMLYTGELFF. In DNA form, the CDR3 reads TGTGCCAGCATGCTCTACACCGGGGAGCTGTTTTTT.

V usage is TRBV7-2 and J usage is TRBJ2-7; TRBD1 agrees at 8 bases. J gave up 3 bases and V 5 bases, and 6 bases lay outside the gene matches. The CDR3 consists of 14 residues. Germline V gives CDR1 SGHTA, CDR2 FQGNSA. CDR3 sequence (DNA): TGTGCCAGCAGCCGACAGGGGATGGGCTACGAGCAGTACTTC. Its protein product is CASSRQGMGYEQYF.

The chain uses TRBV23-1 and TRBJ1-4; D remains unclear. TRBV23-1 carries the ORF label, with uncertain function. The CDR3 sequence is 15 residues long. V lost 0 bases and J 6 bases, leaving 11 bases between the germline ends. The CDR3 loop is CASSQSRDVDEKLFF. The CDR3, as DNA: TGCGCCAGCAGTCAATCAAGGGATGTGGATGAAAAACTGTTTTTT.

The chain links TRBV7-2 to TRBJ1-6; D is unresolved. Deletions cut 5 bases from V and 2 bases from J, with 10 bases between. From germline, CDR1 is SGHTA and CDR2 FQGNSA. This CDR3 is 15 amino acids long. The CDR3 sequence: CASSLSPTYNSPLHF. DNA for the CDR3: TGTGCCAGCAGCCTCAGCCCGACCTATAATTCACCCCTCCACTTT.

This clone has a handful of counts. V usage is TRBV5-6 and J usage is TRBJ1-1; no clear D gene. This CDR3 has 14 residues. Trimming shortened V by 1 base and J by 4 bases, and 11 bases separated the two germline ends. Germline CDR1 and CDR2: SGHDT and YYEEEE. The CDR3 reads CASSLRGGVTEAFF. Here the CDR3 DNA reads TGTGCCAGCAGCTTGCGGGGAGGAGTCACTGAAGCTTTCTTT.

The CDR3 region has the DNA TGTGCCAGCAGCTTAGGGGATTACACCGGGGAGCTGTTTTTT. Protein product: CASSLGDYTGELFF. The chain has TRBV7-9 and TRBJ2-2; unclear D gene. From germline, CDR1 is SEHNR and CDR2 FQNEAQ (reference sequence). V lost 1 base and J 3 bases, leaving 6 bases between the germline ends. The CDR3 consists of 14 residues.

This CDR3 reads CASSWAGGPSETQYF. CDR3 bases: TGTGCCAGCAGCTGGGCGGGGGGACCGTCCGAGACCCAGTACTTC. This chain connects TRBV5-6 to TRBJ2-5, with 8 bases that match TRBD2. From germline, CDR1 is SGHDT and CDR2 YYEEEE. The V and J ends lost 3 bases and 5 bases, in that order; junction bases with no gene match: 9. The CDR3 runs to 15 residues. Variable domain in full (rest from reference TRBV5-6 and TRBJ2-5): DAGVTQSPTHLIKTRGQQVTLRCSPKSGHDTVSWYQQALGQGPQFIFQYYEEEERQRGNFPDRFSGHQFPNYSSELNVNALLLGDSALYLCASSWAGGPSETQYFGPGTRLLVL.

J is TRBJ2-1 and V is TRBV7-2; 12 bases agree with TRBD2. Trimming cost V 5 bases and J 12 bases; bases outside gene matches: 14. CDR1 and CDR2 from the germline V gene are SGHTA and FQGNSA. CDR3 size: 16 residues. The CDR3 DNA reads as TGTGCCAGCAGCCCACCGACTAGCGGGGGAAACCGGGCGCAGTTCTTC. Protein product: CASSPPTSGGNRAQFF.

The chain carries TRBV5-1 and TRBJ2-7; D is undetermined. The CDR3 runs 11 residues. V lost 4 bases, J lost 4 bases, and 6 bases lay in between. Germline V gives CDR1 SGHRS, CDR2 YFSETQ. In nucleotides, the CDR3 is TGCGCCAGCAGCACCGCGTACGAGCAGTACTTC. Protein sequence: CASSTAYEQYF. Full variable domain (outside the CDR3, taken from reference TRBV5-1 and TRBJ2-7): KAGVTQTPRYLIKTRGQQVTLSCSPISGHRSVSWYQQTPGQGLQFLFEYFSETQRNKGNFPGRFSGRQFSNSRSEMNVSTLELGDSALYLCASSTAYEQYFGPGTRLTVT.

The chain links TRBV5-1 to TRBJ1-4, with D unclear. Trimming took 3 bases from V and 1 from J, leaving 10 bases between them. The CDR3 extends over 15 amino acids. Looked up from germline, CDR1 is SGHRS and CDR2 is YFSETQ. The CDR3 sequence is CASSYDVGTNEKLFF. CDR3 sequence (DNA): TGCGCCAGCAGCTACGACGTGGGAACTAATGAAAAACTGTTTTTT.

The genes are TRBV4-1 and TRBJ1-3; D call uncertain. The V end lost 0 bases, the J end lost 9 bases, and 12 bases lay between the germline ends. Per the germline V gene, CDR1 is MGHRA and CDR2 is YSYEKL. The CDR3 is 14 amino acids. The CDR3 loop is CASSQETRVSTIYF. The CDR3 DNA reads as TGCGCCAGCAGCCAAGAAACGCGGGTATCCACCATATATTTT.

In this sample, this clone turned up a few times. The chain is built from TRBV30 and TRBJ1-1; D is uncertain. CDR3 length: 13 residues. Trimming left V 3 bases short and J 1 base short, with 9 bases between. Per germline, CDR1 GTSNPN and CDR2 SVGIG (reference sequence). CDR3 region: CAWRAHENTEAFF. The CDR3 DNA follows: TGTGCCTGGAGGGCACATGAGAACACTGAAGCTTTCTTT.

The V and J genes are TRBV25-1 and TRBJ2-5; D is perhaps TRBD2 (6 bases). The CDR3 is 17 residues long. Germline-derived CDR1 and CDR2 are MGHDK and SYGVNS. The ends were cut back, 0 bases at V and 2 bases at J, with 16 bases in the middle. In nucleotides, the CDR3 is TGTGCCAGCAGTGAATATAGCCCGGCGGGGCTTCAAGAGACCCAGTACTTC. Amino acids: CASSEYSPAGLQETQYF. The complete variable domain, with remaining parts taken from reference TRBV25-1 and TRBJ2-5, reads EADIYQTPRYLVIGTGKKITLECSQTMGHDKMYWYQQDPGMELHLIHYSYGVNSTEKGDLSSESTVSRIRTEHFPLTLESARPSHTSQYLCASSEYSPAGLQETQYFGPGTRLLVL.